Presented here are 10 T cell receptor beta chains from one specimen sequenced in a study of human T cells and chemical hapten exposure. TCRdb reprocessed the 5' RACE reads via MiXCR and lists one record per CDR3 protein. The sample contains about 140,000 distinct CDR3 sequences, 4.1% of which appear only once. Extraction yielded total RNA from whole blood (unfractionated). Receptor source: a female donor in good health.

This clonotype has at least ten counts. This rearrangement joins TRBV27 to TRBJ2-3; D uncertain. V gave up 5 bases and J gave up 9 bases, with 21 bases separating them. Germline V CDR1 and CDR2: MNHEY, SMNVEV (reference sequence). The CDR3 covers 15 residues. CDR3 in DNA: TGTGCCAGCAGTCCCATTCAGACGGCCCCGCACACGCAGTATTTT. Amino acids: CASSPIQTAPHTQYF.

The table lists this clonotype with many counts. For the CDR3, the DNA is TGTGCCAGCAGGCGGAACTCCTACAATGAGCAGTTCTTC. Its translation is CASRRNSYNEQFF. The J gene is TRBJ2-1, the V gene TRBV5-4, with D hard to call. This CDR3 contains 13 residues. CDR1 and CDR2 (germline): SGHNT, YYREEE (reference sequence). V lost 5 bases and J 0 bases, leaving 6 bases between the germline ends.

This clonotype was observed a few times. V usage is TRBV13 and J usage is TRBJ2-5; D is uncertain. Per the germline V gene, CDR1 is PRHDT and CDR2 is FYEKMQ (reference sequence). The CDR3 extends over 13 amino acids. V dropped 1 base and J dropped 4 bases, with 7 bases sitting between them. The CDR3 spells CASSLDWGETQYF. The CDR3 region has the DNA TGTGCCAGCAGCTTAGATTGGGGAGAGACCCAGTACTTC.

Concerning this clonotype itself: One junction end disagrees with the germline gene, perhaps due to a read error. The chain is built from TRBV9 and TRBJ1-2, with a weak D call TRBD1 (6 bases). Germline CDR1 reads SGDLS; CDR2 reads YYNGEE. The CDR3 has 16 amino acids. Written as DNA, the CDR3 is TGTGCCAGCAGCGCCGACGCAGGGCCGACAGGCTATGGCGACACCTTC. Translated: CASSADAGPTGYGDTF.

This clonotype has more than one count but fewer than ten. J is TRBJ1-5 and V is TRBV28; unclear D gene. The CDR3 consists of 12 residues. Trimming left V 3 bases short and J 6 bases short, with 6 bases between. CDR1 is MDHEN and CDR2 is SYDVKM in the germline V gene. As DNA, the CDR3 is TGTGCCAGCAGTTTTTGCGTTCAGCCCCAGCATTTT. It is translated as CASSFCVQPQHF.

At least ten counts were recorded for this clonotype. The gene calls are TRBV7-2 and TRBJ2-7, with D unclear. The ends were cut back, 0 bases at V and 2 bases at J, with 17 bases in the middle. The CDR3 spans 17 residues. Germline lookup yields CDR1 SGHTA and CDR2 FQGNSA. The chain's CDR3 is CASSLAPRSGSTYEQYF. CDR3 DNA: TGTGCCAGCAGCTTAGCTCCCCGAAGTGGATCCACCTACGAGCAGTACTTC.

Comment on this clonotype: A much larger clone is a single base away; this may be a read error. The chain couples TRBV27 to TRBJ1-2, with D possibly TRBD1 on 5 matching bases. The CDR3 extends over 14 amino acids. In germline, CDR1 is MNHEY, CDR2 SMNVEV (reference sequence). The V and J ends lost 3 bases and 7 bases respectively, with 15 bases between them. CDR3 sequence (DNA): TGTGCCAGCAGTTTGGTGGGACGGGAGGTTGGCTACACCTTC. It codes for CASSLVGREVGYTF.

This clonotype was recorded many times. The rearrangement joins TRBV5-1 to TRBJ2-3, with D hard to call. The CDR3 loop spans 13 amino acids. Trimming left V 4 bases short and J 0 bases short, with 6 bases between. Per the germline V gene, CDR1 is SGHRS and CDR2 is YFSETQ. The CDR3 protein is CASSGASTDTQYF. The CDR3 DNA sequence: TGCGCCAGCAGCGGTGCTAGCACAGATACGCAGTATTTT.

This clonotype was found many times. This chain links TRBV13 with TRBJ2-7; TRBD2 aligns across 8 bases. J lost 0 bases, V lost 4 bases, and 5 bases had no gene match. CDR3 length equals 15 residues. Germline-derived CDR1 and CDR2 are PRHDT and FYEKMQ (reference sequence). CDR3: CASSSAGTSSYEQYF. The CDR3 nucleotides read TGTGCCAGCAGCTCCGCGGGGACTAGCTCCTACGAGCAGTACTTC. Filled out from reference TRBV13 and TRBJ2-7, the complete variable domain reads AAGVIQSPRHLIKEKRETATLKCYPIPRHDTVYWYQQGPGQDPQFLISFYEKMQSDKGSIPDRFSAQQFSDYHSELNMSSLELGDSALYFCASSSAGTSSYEQYFGPGTRLTVT.

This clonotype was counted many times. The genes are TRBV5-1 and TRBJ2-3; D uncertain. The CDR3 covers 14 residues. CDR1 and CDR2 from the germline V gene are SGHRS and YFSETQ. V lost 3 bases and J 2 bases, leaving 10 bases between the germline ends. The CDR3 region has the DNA TGCGCCAGCAGCTCCCGCCCTGACACAGATACGCAGTATTTT. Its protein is CASSSRPDTDTQYF.